A selection of T cell receptor beta chains follows, all from one sample in a study of control samples from healthy donors and cancer patients. Data came from immunoSEQ multiplex PCR; TCRdb stores just in-frame clones and leaves some out. Reported are approximately 190,000 clones; the ten largest clones contain roughly 2%. Sequencing used blood. These receptors originate from a woman under 40 in good health. Both conserved end residues are part of each CDR3. A D gene is named only where the DNA matches it firmly.

j_call v_call d_call cdr3_nt cdr3_aa
TRBJ2-7 TRBV7-9 . TGTGCCAGCAGCTTAGACGGGGACGAGCAGTACTTC CASSLDGDEQYF
TRBJ1-1 TRBV5-4 . TGTGCCAGCAGCCATTGGGGGGAGAAGAGCACTGAAGCTTTCTTT CASSHWGEKSTEAFF
TRBJ1-1 TRBV6-5 . TGTGCCAGCAGTTACTCTGACAGACCCCCCAACACTGAAGCTTTCTTT CASSYSDRPPNTEAFF
TRBJ2-5 TRBV27 . TGTGCCAGCATGGGACATTGGGAGACCCAGTACTTC CASMGHWETQYF
TRBJ2-1 TRBV6-5 . TGTGCCAGCAGTTTTTATGGGGCCCCCAATGAGCAGTTCTTC CASSFYGAPNEQFF
TRBJ1-5 TRBV3-1/TRBV3-2 . TGTGCCAGCAGCCAGTCCGGCGGATATAGCAATCAGCCCCAGCATTTT CASSQSGGYSNQPQHF
TRBJ1-2 TRBV5-1 . TGCGCCAGCCGCGAAGGGGCCTTGGGCTATGGCTACACCTTC CASREGALGYGYTF
TRBJ2-1 TRBV9 . TGTGCCAGCAGCGTAGGGGGTAGCGGCTACAATGAGCAGTTCTTC CASSVGGSGYNEQFF
TRBJ2-7 TRBV11-2 . TGTGCCAGCAGCTTAGTATCGGGGGGGCAGGGGGGAGAGCAGTACTTC CASSLVSGGQGGEQYF
TRBJ2-5 TRBV3-1/TRBV3-2 TRBD2 TGTGCCAGCAGCCAAAAACTAGCGGGGAATCTGGGAGAGACCCAGTACTTC CASSQKLAGNLGETQYF
TRBJ1-1 TRBV7-2 . TGTGCCAGCAGCTTAGGCGGTGGGAAAATGAACACTGAAGCTTTCTTT CASSLGGGKMNTEAFF
TRBJ1-1 TRBV28 . TGTGCCAGCAGCCTGACAATAGGTATGAACACTGAAGCTTTCTTT CASSLTIGMNTEAFF